One sample yielded the 14 T cell receptor beta chains listed below, sequenced in a study of post-analysis software for immune sequencing data. Carried by the TCR beta cDNA libraries were unique molecular identifiers. TCRdb redid the calling of the PCR reads with MiXCR, one entry per CDR3 protein. The repertoire holds 170,000 or so distinct CDR3 sequences, with 30% as singletons. Their antigen targets remain unknown. Study-wide points: When patients were compared with controls, four to six TRBV segments were more frequent, TRBV5-6, TRBV5-1 and TRBV20-1 among them.

Specimen: blood. These receptors were collected from a girl between 10 and 17 years old with multiple sclerosis.

In this sample, this clonotype turned up a few times. The chain combines TRBV2 with TRBJ2-7; D assignment may be TRBD1 or TRBD2 (5 bases each). This CDR3 has 13 residues. V was trimmed by 8 bases and J by 0 bases, leaving 11 bases between them. Germline CDR1 is SNHLY and CDR2 is FYNNEI. This CDR3 is CASSGPPSYEQYF. The CDR3 bases are TGTGCCAGCTCGGGGCCTCCCTCCTACGAGCAGTACTTC.

The genes are TRBV20-1 and TRBJ2-7; 9 bases match TRBD1. V was clipped by 3 bases and J by 3 bases; unmatched bases: 3. The CDR3 has 13 amino acids. CDR1 and CDR2 (germline): DFQATT, SNEGSKA (reference sequence). The CDR3 DNA is TGCAGTGCTAGTTGGGACAGGGACTACGAGCAGTACTTC. Protein sequence: CSASWDRDYEQYF.

Concerning this clonotype itself: This could be a read error, since a much larger clone is one nucleotide away. The chain links TRBV5-1 to TRBJ2-4; the match to TRBD2 covers 7 bases. The closer fit of TRBJ2-7 to the DNA end suggests the J call may be wrong. CDR1 and CDR2 (germline): SGHRS, YFSETQ. This CDR3 spans 14 amino acids. CDR3 sequence: CVSSYGEGKGEQYF. The DNA for the CDR3 is TGCGTCAGCAGCTACGGGGAGGGTAAAGGCGAGCAGTACTTC.

This clonotype was recorded a few times. V and J are TRBV25-1 and TRBJ2-7, with a possible D match to TRBD1 (5 bases). Trimming removed 6 bases at V and 4 bases at J, with 19 bases between. Germline loops: CDR1 MGHDK, CDR2 SYGVNS. CDR3 length: 15 residues. CDR3 coding DNA: TGTGCCAGCAGCTTGAATGGGGCGGCGTCGTACGAGCAGTACTTC. It codes for CASSLNGAASYEQYF.

This clonotype was detected ten times or more. The rearrangement joins TRBV11-2 to TRBJ2-3, with D perhaps assigned TRBD1 or TRBD2 (5 bases each). V lost 5 bases and J 2 bases, leaving 8 bases between the germline ends. Per germline, CDR1 SGHAT and CDR2 FQNNGV. CDR3 size: 13 residues. Written as DNA, the CDR3 is TGTGCCAGCAGCCCGGGACCCACAGATACGCAGTATTTT. It specifies CASSPGPTDTQYF.

A note on this clonotype: Since a much larger clone is just one base distant, this may be a read error. The chain employs TRBV6-4 and TRBJ2-1; D is possibly TRBD1 or TRBD2 (5 bases each). Trimming removed 3 bases from V and 7 bases from J, with 10 bases in between. There are 13 residues in the CDR3. Germline lookup yields CDR1 MRHNA and CDR2 SNTAGT. CDR3 sequence: CASSEEGSNEQFF. The CDR3 nucleotides read TGTGCCAGCAGTGAAGAGGGGTCTAATGAGCAGTTCTTC.

J is TRBJ2-1 and V is TRBV7-2; 10 bases align to TRBD2. With 5 bases clipped from V and 0 bases from J, the junction kept 4 bases outside the gene matches. In germline, CDR1 is SGHTA, CDR2 FQGNSA. This CDR3 spans 16 amino acids. CDR3: CASSNIAGGSYNEQFF. The DNA of the CDR3 is TGTGCCAGCAGCAACATAGCGGGGGGCTCCTACAATGAGCAGTTCTTC.

This clonotype was counted a few times. This chain uses TRBV9 with TRBJ2-7, with a weak D call TRBD2 (6 bases). Trimming pared 4 bases from V and 2 bases from J, leaving 16 bases between. CDR3 length: 15 residues. Germline V gives CDR1 SGDLS, CDR2 YYNGEE. This chain's CDR3 is CASSPRAGKTYEQYF. The CDR3 DNA reads as TGTGCCAGCAGCCCCCGGGCGGGGAAAACCTACGAGCAGTACTTC.

In regard to this clonotype: A junction boundary mismatches the germline segment, possibly from a read error. The V gene is TRBV20-1, the J gene TRBJ2-1; 7 bases match TRBD2. Germline CDR1 DFQATT, CDR2 SNEGSKA (reference sequence). This CDR3 contains 16 residues. In DNA, the CDR3 is TGCAGTACTAGGATGGGAACGGGAGGAGGCTACAATGAGCAGTTCTTC. It specifies CSTRMGTGGGYNEQFF.

Points on this clonotype: This may stem from a read error, because a much larger clone lies one nucleotide away. V usage is TRBV20-1 and J usage is TRBJ2-1; 9 bases are shared with TRBD2. The CDR3 length is 15 residues. CDR1 DFQATT and CDR2 SNEGSKA come from the germline V gene (reference sequence). J was trimmed by 8 bases and V by 0 bases; bases with no gene match: 8. The CDR3, as DNA: TGCAGTGCTAGAGATGGGCCAGCGGGAGGCGATGAGCAGTTCTTC. Amino acid sequence: CSARDGPAGGDEQFF.

Many counts were recorded for this clonotype. J is TRBJ2-5 and V is TRBV24-1; 12 bases agree with TRBD1. This CDR3 has 18 residues. V dropped 2 bases and J dropped 4; count of bases not matched to a gene: 10. The germline V gene encodes CDR1 KGHDR and CDR2 SFDVKD. The CDR3 bases are TGTGCCACCAGTGATTCCCGGGACAGGGGGCGCGAGGGAGAGACCCAGTACTTC. Its protein is CATSDSRDRGREGETQYF.

Of note for this clonotype: Possible read error: a much larger clone is one base away. The chain recombines TRBV5-1 with TRBJ2-7; 9 positions match TRBD1. J was trimmed by 6 bases and V by 1 base; bases with no gene match: 11. Germline V CDR1 and CDR2: SGHRS, YFSETQ. The CDR3 extends over 16 amino acids. CDR3 sequence: CASSLYIVGTGREQYF. The DNA of the CDR3 is TGCGCCAGCAGCTTGTATATAGTGGGGACAGGGCGCGAGCAGTACTTC.

As for this clonotype: This may be a read error: a much more frequent sequence differs by one nucleotide. The V gene is TRBV20-1, the J gene TRBJ2-4, with D hard to call. The end of the DNA aligns better with TRBJ2-7, so the J call may be wrong. The CDR3 is 12 amino acids. In germline, CDR1 is DFQATT, CDR2 SNEGSKA (reference sequence). The CDR3 region is CSANLKRLEQYF. CDR3 DNA sequence: TGCAGTGCTAACCTTAAGAGGCTCGAGCAGTACTTC.

This clonotype occurred a few times. The rearrangement links TRBV20-1 to TRBJ2-1, with TRBD2 matching 10 bases. Germline V gene data show CDR1 as DFQATT and CDR2 as SNEGSKA (reference sequence). The CDR3 covers 15 residues. V was clipped by 2 bases and J by 12 bases; unmatched bases: 13. The DNA for the CDR3 is TGCAGTGCTAGAAATAGGCAAGCGGGAGGGCCAGGGCAGTTCTTC. Translated: CSARNRQAGGPGQFF.